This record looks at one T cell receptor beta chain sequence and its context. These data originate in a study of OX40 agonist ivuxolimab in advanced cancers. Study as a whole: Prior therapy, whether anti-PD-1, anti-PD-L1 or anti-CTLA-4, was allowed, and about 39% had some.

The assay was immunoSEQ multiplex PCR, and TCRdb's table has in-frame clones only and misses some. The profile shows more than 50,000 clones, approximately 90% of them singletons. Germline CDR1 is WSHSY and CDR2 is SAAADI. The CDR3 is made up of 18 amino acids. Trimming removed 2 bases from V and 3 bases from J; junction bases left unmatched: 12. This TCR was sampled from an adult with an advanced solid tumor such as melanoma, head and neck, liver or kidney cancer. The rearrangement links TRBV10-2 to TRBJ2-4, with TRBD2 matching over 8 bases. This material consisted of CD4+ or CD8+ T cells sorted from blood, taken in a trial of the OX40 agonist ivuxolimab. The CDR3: CASSEPVSVAGFKNIQYF. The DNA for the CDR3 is TGCGCCAGCAGTGAGCCGGTCTCGGTAGCGGGGTTCAAAAACATTCAGTACTTC.